This TCR beta chain was sequenced for a study of regulatory T cells in long-lasting Graves disease. Findings and limits, study-wide: Persistent disease exhibited a predilection for TRBV28, TRBJ1-2 and TRBJ2-5.

This clonotype was seen at least ten times. The antigen is not known. In building TCR beta libraries, iRepertoire HTBI primers were used together with Arm-PCR of CDR3 regions. One entry per CDR3 protein results from TCRdb running MiXCR on the multiplex PCR reads. The sample carries about 470,000 distinct CDR3 sequences, more than 20% recorded once. V dropped 6 bases and J dropped 6 bases, with 24 bases sitting between them. Germline V gene lookup returns CDR1 MDHEN and CDR2 SYDVKM. The CDR3 length is 17 residues. Time point specified: persistent/refractory GD, antithyroid drugs over 5 years with positive TRAb. There was RNA extracted from PBMCs, and the TCR library was made from it. Diagnosing Graves' disease relied on the American Thyroid Association guidelines.

The sample was peripheral blood mononuclear cells (PBMCs), taken when the disease was refractory, from a patient treated with antithyroid drugs. This chain joins TRBV28 and TRBJ1-5, with D maybe TRBD1 (6 bases). The source of this sequence is a female donor with Graves disease. The CDR3 coding sequence is TGTGCCAGCAGCTCACATCGGGGGGGCCCCTTCGGTCAGCCCCAGCATTTT. Protein sequence: CASSSHRGGPFGQPQHF.